This T cell receptor beta chain was recorded in a study of blood T cell repertoires in COVID-19 (dated by TCRdb to 2020 to 2022). For the wider study: Collaborator samples came from the United States, Italy and Spain and covered acute and convalescent phases of COVID-19. Sample metadata almost always included a de-identified subject ID, COVID-19 status, age in years and sex. A freely available public database, intended as a resource for researchers studying the immune response to SARS-CoV-2, is where the repertoires were released. The material from the prospective study consisted of cDNA or gDNA derived from T cells, B-cell-depleted T cells, or PBMCs. HLA class I and class II types, where available, came from metadata supplied by the sample provider rather than from assay-based typing. Samples came from the ongoing ImmuneRACE study (first 160 participants) plus 1,254 subjects from 6 global collaborators. Subjects who had been exposed to COVID-19, were actively infected with it, or had recovered from it provided the deeply sampled blood TCRbeta repertoires that made up the dataset.

TCRbeta CDR3 regions were amplified from genomic DNA using the immunoSEQ Assay, a bias-controlled multiplex PCR. The authors' analysis ran thus. The number of nucleated cells in each sample was estimated from the amplification of reference gene primers within the assay. Sequence reads were collapsed and filtered to measure the absolute abundance of every unique TCRbeta CDR3 rearrangement. For each sample, productive Simpson clonality was calculated as the square root of Simpson's diversity index over productive rearrangements. TCRdb took over this immuneACCESS table, retaining in-frame rearrangements with V and J assigned. Such tables are incomplete; in checked studies, under half of the missing clones stem from an unresolved V gene, and the remainder is unexplained. That table gives V, J and clone size, and the DNA gave D and trimming. The sample table holds about 140,000 clones, of which roughly 80% were seen once. Of the sample, 3.5% falls within the top ten clones.

V loses 0 bases, J loses 2 bases, and the germline ends lie 17 bases apart. The CDR3 contains 17 residues, cysteine and phenylalanine counted. CDR3 DNA is the only sequence kept; it has 51 bases, read in frame from the first base. CDR1 and CDR2 were assigned from the germline V gene as SGHRS and YFSETQ. Samples from volunteer blood donors who had recovered from COVID-19 were contributed by a second Seattle source. Each collaborating institution followed its own protocols to collect whole blood in K2EDTA tubes. For TCRbeta analysis, collaborator samples were shipped as frozen whole blood, as isolated PBMCs, or as DNA extracted from either sample type. Paper-wide results and their limitations: Clinical and demographic metadata were provided uncurated, with the amount varying by source and participant.

This clone was counted ten times or more. The target of this receptor is not known. No base quality values were provided; no much bigger clone lies one nucleotide off. The receptor was derived from a man aged 65 to 79 who had recovered from COVID-19. The sample was peripheral blood. The chain links TRBV5-1 with TRBJ2-5; TRBD2 could be the D gene, as 6 bases match. The bases are TGCGCCAGCAGCTTGGGCTGGTTAGCGGATGGACAAGAGACCCAGTACTTC. Protein translation: CASSLGWLADGQETQYF. With the portions outside the CDR3 filled from the reference TRBV5-1 and TRBJ2-5 genes, the complete variable region becomes KAGVTQTPRYLIKTRGQQVTLSCSPISGHRSVSWYQQTPGQGLQFLFEYFSETQRNKGNFPGRFSGRQFSNSRSEMNVSTLELGDSALYLCASSLGWLADGQETQYFGPGTRLLVL.